The source of this T cell receptor beta chain is a study of CD8 T cells in ankylosing spondylitis (dated by TCRdb to between 2016 and 2019). At the level of the whole study: To find TCR variants linked to disease, the study profiled T cell receptor beta repertoires in ankylosing spondylitis patients and healthy donors. The full study cohort was made up of 25 to 30 ankylosing spondylitis patients and more than 90 healthy donors. Peripheral blood samples were taken, and synovial fluid was additionally collected from ankylosing spondylitis patients.

In this sample, this clonotype turned up many times. The specificity of this receptor is unknown. Per-nucleotide qualities are absent, and no much larger clonotype sits a single base away. CDR1 MNHEY and CDR2 SVGAGI were looked up in the germline V gene. V is clipped by 0 bases and J by 3 bases, and the sequence between their germline boundaries is 8 bases long. The CDR3 spans 14 residues, from the cysteine through the phenylalanine. The entry retains the CDR3 DNA only, 42 bases that are in frame from base 1. The investigation overall reported the following: The disease-linked clones were reported to be significantly enriched in matched synovial fluid samples from ankylosing spondylitis patients. Some TCR beta motif variants had previously been reported in synovial fluid and blood of reactive arthritis patients, which suggested common disease-initiation mechanisms. A TCR beta motif made up of under ten highly homologous amino acid variants appeared to be characteristic of blood from ankylosing spondylitis patients. The disease-linked clones showed a CD8+ phenotype and occurred at relatively low frequencies in peripheral blood.

TCRdb shows the sequencer as Illumina HiSeq 2500. Quantitative 5'-RACE with molecular barcodes was the method used to prepare the TCR beta libraries. Per the source publication's procedure: A new computational method based on a probabilistic model of VDJ rearrangement was used to identify disease-linked TCR variants. Using fastp trimming at Q25 and MiXCR clonotype assembly, TCRdb reanalyzed the public sequencing data and kept in-frame beta chains. One record per CDR3 amino acid sequence lists the most common genes and DNA. These V and J calls rely on TCRdb rather than the paper's analysis. The sample contains fewer than 550,000 distinct CDR3 sequences, approximately 5.3% of them found a single time. The ten biggest clones cover approximately 3.5% of the sample.

The V and J genes are TRBV6-5 and TRBJ1-2, with the identity of the D gene unclear. The receptor was derived from a male donor with ankylosing spondylitis. The sample taken for sequencing was blood, either unsorted or a sorted T cell fraction (not recorded which). The DNA reads as follows: TGTGCCAGCAGTTACTCTTTGGGTGACTATGGCTACACCTTC. Translated, this gives CASSYSLGDYGYTF.